A single sample gave rise to the 15 T cell receptor beta chains below, sequenced in a study of cytomegalovirus exposure and HLA in healthy donors. The PCR ran on 60 Vbeta and 13 Jbeta primers. Sequencing used immunoSEQ multiplex PCR; TCRdb keeps in-frame clones, though not all of them. Listed are around 130,000 clones; roughly 1.5% falls within the top ten. Input material: PBMCs. These receptors originate from a woman aged 40 to 49 in good health and CMV-seronegative.

V gene TRBV5-4 combines with J gene TRBJ1-2, with 9 bases that match TRBD1. CDR3 length: 15 amino acids. Germline CDR1 and CDR2: SGHNT and YYREEE (reference sequence). V shed 4 bases and J 3 bases; nucleotides not matched to a gene: 7. This chain's CDR3 is CASSEPDRGHYGYTF. The DNA for the CDR3 is TGTGCCAGCAGCGAGCCGGACAGGGGTCACTATGGCTACACCTTC.

Comment on this clone: This sample includes further DNA sequences coding for the same CDR3. The chain combines TRBV5-6 with TRBJ1-1; a weak D match, TRBD1 (5 bases). The V end was cut by 4 bases, the J end by 5 bases, with 18 bases between. Germline CDR1 and CDR2: SGHDT and YYEEEE. This CDR3 has 15 amino acids. DNA of the CDR3: TGTGCCAGCAGCCGGGGACCGGGAGTGGAGACTGAAGCTTTCTTT. Amino acid sequence: CASSRGPGVETEAFF.

V is TRBV18 and J is TRBJ1-4; tentative D call: TRBD1 (6 bases). This CDR3 comprises 15 residues. Germline CDR1 reads KGHSH; CDR2 reads LQKENI. V lost 2 bases to trimming and J lost 7 bases, with 14 bases between them. CDR3 in amino acids: CASSPRTLQGEKLFF. CDR3 bases: TGTGCCAGCTCACCAAGAACGTTACAGGGTGAAAAACTGTTTTTT.

The chain couples TRBV18 to TRBJ1-2; 9 bases match TRBD1. This CDR3 is 16 amino acids long. Per germline, CDR1 KGHSH and CDR2 LQKENI. Unmatched junction bases numbered 10, after V lost 6 bases and J lost 2 bases. The CDR3 spells CASSMKGQGGNYGYTF. CDR3 bases: TGTGCCAGCTCCATGAAGGGACAGGGTGGGAACTATGGCTACACCTTC. Full variable domain (outside the CDR3, taken from reference TRBV18 and TRBJ1-2): NAGVMQNPRHLVRRRGQEARLRCSPMKGHSHVYWYRQLPEEGLKFMVYLQKENIIDESGMPKERFSAEFPKEGPSILRIQQVVRGDSAAYFCASSMKGQGGNYGYTFGSGTRLTVV.

The chain is built from TRBV11-1 and TRBJ2-3; a possible D gene is TRBD1 (6 bases). V was pared by 5 bases and J by 1 base, with 10 bases between. From germline, CDR1 is SGHAT and CDR2 FQDESV (reference sequence). The CDR3 contains 14 residues. CDR3 bases: TGTGCCAGCAGCATCCGGACAGGCACAGATACGCAGTATTTT. It codes for CASSIRTGTDTQYF.

CDR3 sequence: CASSPSPETQYF. As DNA, the CDR3 is TGTGCCAGCTCACCCTCCCCAGAGACCCAGTACTTC. J is TRBJ2-5 and V is TRBV18; D is unclear. CDR1 is KGHSH, CDR2 LQKENI, per germline. V was trimmed by 3 bases and J by 4 bases, leaving 6 bases between them. This CDR3 comprises 12 residues.

V usage is TRBV6-5 and J usage is TRBJ1-2, with D possibly TRBD1 on 5 matching bases. This CDR3 is built from 14 residues. Germline CDR1 MNHEY, CDR2 SVGAGI. V was shortened by 5 bases and J by 8 bases, with 18 bases between the two germline ends. The CDR3 here is CASSRSGGEGGYTF. The CDR3 DNA reads TGTGCCAGCAGTCGCTCGGGGGGAGAAGGGGGCTACACCTTC.

The chain recombines TRBV5-1 with TRBJ1-5, with a tentative D call TRBD1 (5 bases). The CDR3 totals 15 residues. Trimming shortened V by 3 bases and J by 4 bases, and 14 bases separated the two germline ends. Germline loops: CDR1 SGHRS, CDR2 YFSETQ. The CDR3, as DNA: TGCGCCAGCAGCTCCCTCCCAGGGAGGAATCAGCCCCAGCATTTT. Translating it yields CASSSLPGRNQPQHF.

For the CDR3, the DNA is TGTGCCAGTAGTAGACTAGCGGAAGAGACCCAGTACTTC. It translates to CASSRLAEETQYF. The chain carries TRBV19 and TRBJ2-5, with 9 nucleotides matching TRBD2. With 4 bases clipped from V and 3 bases from J, the junction kept 0 bases outside the gene matches. Germline values: CDR1 LNHDA, CDR2 SQIVND (reference sequence). The CDR3 extends over 13 amino acids.

About this clone itself: Its ends do not fully match the called genes, so a read error is possible. The CDR3 reads CASSQDYRVSNQPQHF. The CDR3 DNA reads as TGCGCCAGCAGTCAAGATTATCGCGTAAGCAATCAGCCCCAGCATTTT. V and J are TRBV4-3 and TRBJ1-5, with no clear D. The CDR3 is 16 residues long. Germline V gene data show CDR1 as LGHNA and CDR2 as YSLEER.

Here the CDR3 reads CATSRVYGRGGRETQYF. For the CDR3, the DNA is TGTGCCACCAGCAGAGTTTACGGGCGGGGGGGCCGGGAGACCCAGTACTTC. V and J are TRBV15 and TRBJ2-5; 9 bases agree with TRBD2. The CDR3 spans 17 residues. Per germline, CDR1 LNHNV and CDR2 YYDKDF (reference sequence). The trim removed 1 base at V and 5 bases at J, leaving 11 bases unmatched.

This chain uses TRBV5-1 with TRBJ2-5; unclear D gene. Deletions cut 0 bases from V and 10 bases from J, with 16 bases between. CDR3 size: 14 residues. Germline V gene lookup returns CDR1 SGHRS and CDR2 YFSETQ. CDR3 in DNA: TGCGCCAGCAGCTTGGAGAACCCCCCCCAGGTCCAGTACTTC. Amino acid sequence: CASSLENPPQVQYF. Combining the CDR3 with reference TRBV5-1 and TRBJ2-5 gives the whole variable domain KAGVTQTPRYLIKTRGQQVTLSCSPISGHRSVSWYQQTPGQGLQFLFEYFSETQRNKGNFPGRFSGRQFSNSRSEMNVSTLELGDSALYLCASSLENPPQVQYFGPGTRLLVL.

The V and J genes are TRBV18 and TRBJ2-7, with a possible D match to TRBD1 (6 bases). V lost 2 bases to trimming and J lost 4 bases, with 15 bases between them. The CDR3 is 15 residues long. Germline V lookup: CDR1 KGHSH, CDR2 LQKENI. CDR3 sequence reads: CASSPGGPSGYEQYF. The CDR3 region has the DNA TGTGCCAGCTCACCAGGGGGCCCATCGGGTTACGAGCAGTACTTC.

This chain joins TRBV10-3 and TRBJ1-1; possibly TRBD1 for D (5 bases). The germline V gene has CDR1 ENHRY and CDR2 SYGVKD. Trimming removed 0 bases at V and 5 bases at J, with 10 bases between. CDR3 length: 14 residues. The CDR3 loop reads CAISESQGRTEAFF. The CDR3, as DNA: TGTGCCATCAGTGAGTCTCAGGGAAGGACTGAAGCTTTCTTT.

The chain couples TRBV2 to TRBJ2-2; D perhaps matches TRBD1 (5 bases). This CDR3 has 13 amino acids. V was pared by 6 bases and J by 6 bases, with 11 bases between. Germline values: CDR1 SNHLY, CDR2 FYNNEI. CDR3 sequence reads: CASREQVAGELFF. The CDR3 DNA reads as TGTGCCAGCAGAGAACAGGTCGCCGGGGAGCTGTTTTTT.